This note documents a single T cell receptor beta chain sequence. Libraries were prepared by immunoSEQ multiplex PCR; TCRdb keeps only in-frame clonotypes and omits some of them. The table shows 150,000 to 250,000 clones, with 84% occurring only once. V lost 7 bases to trimming and J lost 5 bases, with 15 bases between them. There are 14 residues in the CDR3. Germline assignment: CDR1 MNHNS and CDR2 SASEGT. This sample stems from a study of cytomegalovirus exposure and HLA in healthy donors. The sample was PBMCs. The sequence was obtained from a woman aged 25 to 39 in good health and CMV-seropositive. The J gene is TRBJ2-1, the V gene TRBV6-1; D is undetermined. The CDR3 coding sequence is TGTGCCAGCATGGGCCCGCCAATCGACAATGAGCAGTTCTTC. Protein sequence: CASMGPPIDNEQFF.